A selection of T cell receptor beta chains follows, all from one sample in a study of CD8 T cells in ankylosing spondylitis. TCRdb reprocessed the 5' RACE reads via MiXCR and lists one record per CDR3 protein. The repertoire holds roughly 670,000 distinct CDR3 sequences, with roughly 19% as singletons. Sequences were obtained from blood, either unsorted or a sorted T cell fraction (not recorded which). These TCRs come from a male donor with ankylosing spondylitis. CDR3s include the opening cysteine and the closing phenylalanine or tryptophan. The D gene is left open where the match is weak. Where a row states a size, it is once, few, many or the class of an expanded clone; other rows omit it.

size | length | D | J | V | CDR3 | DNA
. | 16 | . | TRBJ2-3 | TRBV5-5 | CASSSGGTFNTDTQYF | TGTGCCAGCAGCTCCGGCGGGACTTTCAACACAGATACGCAGTATTTT
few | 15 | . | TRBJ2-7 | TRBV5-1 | CASSLDQAAGYEQYF | TGCGCCAGCAGCTTGGATCAGGCGGCGGGGTACGAGCAGTACTTC
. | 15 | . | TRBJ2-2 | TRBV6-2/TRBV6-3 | CASSALMTNTGELFF | TGTGCCAGCAGCGCCCTGATGACGAACACCGGGGAGCTGTTTTTT
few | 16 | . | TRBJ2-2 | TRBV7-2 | CASSSTGTLNTGELFF | TGTGCCAGCAGCTCCACCGGGACTTTGAACACCGGGGAGCTGTTTTTT
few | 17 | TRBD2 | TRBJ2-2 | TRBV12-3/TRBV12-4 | CASSFSLAGAPTGELFF | TGTGCCAGCAGTTTTAGCCTAGCGGGAGCACCTACGGGGGAGCTGTTTTTT
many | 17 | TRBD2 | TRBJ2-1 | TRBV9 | CASSVGEGTRVYNEQFF | TGTGCCAGCAGCGTAGGAGAGGGGACTAGGGTCTACAATGAGCAGTTCTTC
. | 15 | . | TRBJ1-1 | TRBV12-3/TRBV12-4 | CASSPSGAGDTEAFF | TGTGCCAGCAGTCCCTCGGGGGCGGGGGACACTGAAGCTTTCTTT
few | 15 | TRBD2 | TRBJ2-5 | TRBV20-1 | CSARASGTTRETQYF | TGCAGTGCTAGAGCGTCCGGGACTACCCGAGAGACCCAGTACTTC
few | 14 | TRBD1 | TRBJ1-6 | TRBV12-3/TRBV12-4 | CASSLRQGSTPLHF | TGTGCCAGCAGTCTCCGACAGGGGAGTACACCCCTCCACTTT
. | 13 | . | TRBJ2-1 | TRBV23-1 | CASSHRVGHEQFF | TGCGCCAGCAGTCATCGGGTCGGGCATGAGCAGTTCTTC
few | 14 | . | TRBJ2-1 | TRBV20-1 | CSAKRETSPNEQFF | TGCAGTGCTAAACGGGAGACCTCCCCCAATGAGCAGTTCTTC
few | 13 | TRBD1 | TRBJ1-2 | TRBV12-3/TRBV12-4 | CASSPETGYGYTF | TGTGCCAGCAGTCCGGAGACAGGGTACGGCTACACCTTC
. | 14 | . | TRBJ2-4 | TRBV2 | CASSEKSGRNIQYF | TGTGCCAGCAGTGAAAAGTCAGGGCGTAACATTCAGTACTTC
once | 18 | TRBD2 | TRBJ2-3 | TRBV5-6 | CASSWGLAGGISTDTQYF | TGTGCCAGCAGCTGGGGACTAGCGGGGGGCATAAGCACAGATACGCAGTATTTT
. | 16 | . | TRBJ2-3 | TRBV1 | CTSSHRKVGSTDTQYF | TGCACCAGCAGCCACCGCAAGGTTGGTTCGACAGATACGCAGTATTTT
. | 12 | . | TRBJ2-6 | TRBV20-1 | CSADQGANVLTF | TGCAGTGCTGACCAAGGGGCCAACGTCCTGACTTTC
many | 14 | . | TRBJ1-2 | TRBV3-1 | CASSHHDRNYGYTF | TGTGCCAGCAGCCATCACGACCGAAACTATGGCTACACCTTC
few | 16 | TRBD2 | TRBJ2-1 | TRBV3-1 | CASSPISGSSYNEQFF | TGTGCCAGCAGCCCTATCAGCGGGAGCTCCTACAATGAGCAGTTCTTC
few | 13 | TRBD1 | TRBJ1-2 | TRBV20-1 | CSAPPTGRGGYTF | TGCAGTGCCCCGCCGACAGGGAGGGGTGGCTACACCTTC
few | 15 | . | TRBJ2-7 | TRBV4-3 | CASSQDRGADYEQYF | TGCGCCAGCAGCCAAGATCGCGGGGCCGACTACGAGCAGTACTTC
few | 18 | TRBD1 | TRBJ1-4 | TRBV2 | CASRPRMGQRSTNEKLFF | TGTGCCAGCAGGCCGAGGATGGGACAGCGATCGACTAATGAAAAACTGTTTTTT
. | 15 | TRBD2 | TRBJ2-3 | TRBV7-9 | CASSRGGLAGDTQYF | TGTGCCAGCAGCAGGGGAGGACTAGCGGGAGATACGCAGTATTTT
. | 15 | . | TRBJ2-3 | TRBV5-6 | CASSLAEGGSDTQYF | TGTGCCAGCAGCCTGGCGGAGGGGGGCTCGGATACGCAGTATTTT
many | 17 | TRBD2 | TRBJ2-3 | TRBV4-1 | CASSHPEDRGGSDTQYF | TGCGCCAGCAGCCACCCTGAGGACCGGGGGGGATCGGATACGCAGTATTTT
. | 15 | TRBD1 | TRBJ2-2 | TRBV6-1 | CASKDRGASTGELFF | TGTGCCAGCAAGGACAGGGGGGCGAGCACCGGGGAGCTGTTTTTT
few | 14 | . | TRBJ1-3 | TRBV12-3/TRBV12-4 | CASSLLQGGNTIYF | TGTGCCAGCAGTCTCCTCCAGGGAGGAAACACCATATATTTT
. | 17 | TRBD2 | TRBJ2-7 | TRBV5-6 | CASSLELAGASSYEQYF | TGTGCCAGCAGCTTGGAGTTAGCGGGGGCCAGCTCCTACGAGCAGTACTTC
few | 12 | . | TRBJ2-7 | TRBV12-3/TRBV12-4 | CASSPSDYEQYF | TGTGCCAGCAGCCCCAGTGACTACGAGCAGTACTTC
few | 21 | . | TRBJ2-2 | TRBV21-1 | CASSTHPGLAGGPLGTGELFF | TGTGCCAGCAGCACCCACCCTGGACTAGCGGGGGGCCCCTTGGGCACCGGGGAGCTGTTTTTT
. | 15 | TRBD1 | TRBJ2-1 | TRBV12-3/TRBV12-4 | CASSFRQGELDEQFF | TGTGCCAGCAGTTTCAGGCAGGGGGAACTGGATGAGCAGTTCTTC
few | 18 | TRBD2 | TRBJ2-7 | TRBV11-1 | CASTSLASGKLTTYEQYF | TGTGCCAGCACCTCCTTGGCTAGCGGAAAGCTCACTACCTACGAGCAGTACTTC